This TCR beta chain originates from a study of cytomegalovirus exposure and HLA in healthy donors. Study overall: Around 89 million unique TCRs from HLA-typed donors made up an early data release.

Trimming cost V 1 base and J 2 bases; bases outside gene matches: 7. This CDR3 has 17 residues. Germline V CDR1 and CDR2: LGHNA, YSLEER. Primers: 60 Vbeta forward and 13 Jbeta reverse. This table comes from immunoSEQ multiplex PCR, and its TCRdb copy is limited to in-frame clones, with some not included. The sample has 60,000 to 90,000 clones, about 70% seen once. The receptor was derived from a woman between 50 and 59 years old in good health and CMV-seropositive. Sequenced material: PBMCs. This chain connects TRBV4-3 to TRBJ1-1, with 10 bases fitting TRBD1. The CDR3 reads CASSQGAGTGVNTEAFF. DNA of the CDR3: TGCGCCAGCAGCCAAGGGGCAGGGACAGGGGTTAACACTGAAGCTTTCTTT.